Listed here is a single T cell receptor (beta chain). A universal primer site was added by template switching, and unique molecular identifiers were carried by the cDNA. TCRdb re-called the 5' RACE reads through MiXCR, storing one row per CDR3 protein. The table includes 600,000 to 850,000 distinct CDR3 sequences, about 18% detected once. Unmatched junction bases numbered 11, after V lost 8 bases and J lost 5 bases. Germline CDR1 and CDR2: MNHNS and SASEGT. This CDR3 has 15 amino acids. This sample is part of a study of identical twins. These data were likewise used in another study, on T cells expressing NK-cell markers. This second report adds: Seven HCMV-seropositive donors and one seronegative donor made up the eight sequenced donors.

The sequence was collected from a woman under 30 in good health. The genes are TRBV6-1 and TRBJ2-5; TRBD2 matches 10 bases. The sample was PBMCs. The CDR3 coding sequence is TGTGCCAGCGTCCGGGGAGCGGGGGGGCATGAGACCCAGTACTTC. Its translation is CASVRGAGGHETQYF.